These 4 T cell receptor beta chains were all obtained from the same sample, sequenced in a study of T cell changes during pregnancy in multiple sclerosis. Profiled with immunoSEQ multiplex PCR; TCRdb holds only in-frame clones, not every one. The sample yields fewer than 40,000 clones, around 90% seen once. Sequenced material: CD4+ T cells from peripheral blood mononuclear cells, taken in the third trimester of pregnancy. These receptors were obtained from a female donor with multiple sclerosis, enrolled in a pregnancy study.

CDR3 coding DNA: TGCGCCAGCAGCTTGGCGCAGAACTACGAGCAGTACTTC. Its translation is CASSLAQNYEQYF. This sequence joins TRBV5-1 and TRBJ2-7; D gene ambiguous. The ends were cut back, 0 bases at V and 3 bases at J, with 7 bases in the middle. This CDR3 spans 13 amino acids. Germline V CDR1 and CDR2: SGHRS, YFSETQ.

The CDR3 region has the DNA TGTGCCAGCAGCTTAAGCCTGCGGGAGACCCAGTACTTC. Translation: CASSLSLRETQYF. The chain has TRBV11-2 and TRBJ2-5; D unresolved. The length of the CDR3 is 13 residues. Germline V lookup: CDR1 SGHAT, CDR2 FQNNGV. V lost 2 bases and J lost 5, with 9 bases in between.

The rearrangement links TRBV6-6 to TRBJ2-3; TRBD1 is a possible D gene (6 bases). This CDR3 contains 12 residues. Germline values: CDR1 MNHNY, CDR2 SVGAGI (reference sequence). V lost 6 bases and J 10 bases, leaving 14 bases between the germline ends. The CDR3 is CASRPTGVPQYF. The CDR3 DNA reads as TGTGCCAGCAGACCGACAGGAGTACCGCAGTATTTT.

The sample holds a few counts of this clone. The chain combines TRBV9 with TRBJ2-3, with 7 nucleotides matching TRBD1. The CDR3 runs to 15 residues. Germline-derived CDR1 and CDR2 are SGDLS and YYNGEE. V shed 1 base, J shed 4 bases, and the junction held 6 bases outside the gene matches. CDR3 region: CASSVNPGGSDTQYF. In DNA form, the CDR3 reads TGTGCCAGCAGCGTAAACCCAGGGGGTTCAGATACGCAGTATTTT.